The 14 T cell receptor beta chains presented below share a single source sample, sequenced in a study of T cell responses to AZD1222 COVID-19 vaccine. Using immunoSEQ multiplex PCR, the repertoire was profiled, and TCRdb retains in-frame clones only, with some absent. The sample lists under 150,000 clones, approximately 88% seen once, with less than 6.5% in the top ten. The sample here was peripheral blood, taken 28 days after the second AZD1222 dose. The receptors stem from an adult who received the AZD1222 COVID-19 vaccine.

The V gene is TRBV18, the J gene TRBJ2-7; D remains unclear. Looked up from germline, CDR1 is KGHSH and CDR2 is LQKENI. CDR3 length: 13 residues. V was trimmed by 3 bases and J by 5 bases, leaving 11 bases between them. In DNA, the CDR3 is TGTGCCAGCTCACCTGCGACATACGACGAGCAGTACTTC. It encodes CASSPATYDEQYF.

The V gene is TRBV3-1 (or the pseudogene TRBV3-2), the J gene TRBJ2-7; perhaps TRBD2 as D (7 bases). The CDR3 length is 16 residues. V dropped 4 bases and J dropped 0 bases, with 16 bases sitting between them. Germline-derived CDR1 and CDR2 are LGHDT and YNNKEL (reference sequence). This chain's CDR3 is CASSPLAGAFSYEQYF. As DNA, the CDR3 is TGTGCCAGCAGCCCTTTGGCGGGGGCCTTCTCCTACGAGCAGTACTTC.

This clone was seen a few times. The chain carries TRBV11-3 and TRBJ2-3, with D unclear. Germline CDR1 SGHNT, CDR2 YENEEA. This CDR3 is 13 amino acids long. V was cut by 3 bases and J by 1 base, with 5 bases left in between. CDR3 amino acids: CASSFSGTDTQYF. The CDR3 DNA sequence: TGTGCCAGCAGCTTTAGTGGCACAGATACGCAGTATTTT.

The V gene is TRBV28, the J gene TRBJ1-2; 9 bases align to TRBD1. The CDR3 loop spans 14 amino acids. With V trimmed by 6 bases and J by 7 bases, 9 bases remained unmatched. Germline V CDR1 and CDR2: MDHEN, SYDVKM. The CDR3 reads CASRPTGGGAGYTF. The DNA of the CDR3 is TGTGCCAGCAGACCGACAGGGGGAGGTGCTGGCTACACCTTC.

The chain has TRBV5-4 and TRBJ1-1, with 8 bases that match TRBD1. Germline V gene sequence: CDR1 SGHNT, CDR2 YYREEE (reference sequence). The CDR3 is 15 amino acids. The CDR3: CAAAWGRQGLQEAFF. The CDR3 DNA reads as TGTGCGGCAGCTTGGGGACGACAGGGGCTCCAGGAAGCTTTCTTT.

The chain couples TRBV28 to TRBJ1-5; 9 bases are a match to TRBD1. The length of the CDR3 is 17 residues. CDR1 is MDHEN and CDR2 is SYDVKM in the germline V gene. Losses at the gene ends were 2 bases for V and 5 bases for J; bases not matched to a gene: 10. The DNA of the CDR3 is TGTGCCAGCAGTTTACCCAAGGGACAGGGCACCCATCAGCCCCAGCATTTT. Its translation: CASSLPKGQGTHQPQHF.

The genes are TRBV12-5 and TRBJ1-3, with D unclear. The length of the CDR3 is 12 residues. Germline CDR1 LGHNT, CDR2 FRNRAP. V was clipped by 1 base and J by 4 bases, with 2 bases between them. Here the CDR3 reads CASGLGGNTIYF. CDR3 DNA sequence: TGTGCTAGTGGTTTGGGAGGAAACACCATATATTTT.

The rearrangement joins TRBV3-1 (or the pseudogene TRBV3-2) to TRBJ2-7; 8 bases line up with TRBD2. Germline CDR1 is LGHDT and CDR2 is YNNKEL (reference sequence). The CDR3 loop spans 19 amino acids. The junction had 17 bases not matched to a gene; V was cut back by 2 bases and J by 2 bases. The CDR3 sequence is CASSQPPERRGLGTYEQYF. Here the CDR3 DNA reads TGTGCCAGCAGCCAACCTCCTGAGAGGCGGGGACTAGGGACCTACGAGCAGTACTTC.

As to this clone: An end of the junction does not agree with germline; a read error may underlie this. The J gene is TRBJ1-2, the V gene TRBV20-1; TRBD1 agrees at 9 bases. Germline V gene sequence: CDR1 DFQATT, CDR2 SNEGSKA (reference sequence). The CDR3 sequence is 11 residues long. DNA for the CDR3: TGCAGTGCTAGATCCCCGACAGGGGGTGCCTTC. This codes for CSARSPTGGAF.

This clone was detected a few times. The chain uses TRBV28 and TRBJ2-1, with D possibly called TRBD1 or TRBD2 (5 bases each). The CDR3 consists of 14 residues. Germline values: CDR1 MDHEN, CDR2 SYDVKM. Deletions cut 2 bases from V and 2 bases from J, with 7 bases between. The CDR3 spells CASSLGGTYNEQFF. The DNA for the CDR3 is TGTGCCAGCAGTTTAGGGGGAACCTACAATGAGCAGTTCTTC.

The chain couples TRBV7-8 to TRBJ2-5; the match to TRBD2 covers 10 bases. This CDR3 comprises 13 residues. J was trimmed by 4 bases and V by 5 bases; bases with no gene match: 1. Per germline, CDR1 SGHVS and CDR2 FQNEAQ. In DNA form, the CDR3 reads TGTGCCAGCAGCCGGACTAGCGGAGAGACCCAGTACTTC. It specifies CASSRTSGETQYF.

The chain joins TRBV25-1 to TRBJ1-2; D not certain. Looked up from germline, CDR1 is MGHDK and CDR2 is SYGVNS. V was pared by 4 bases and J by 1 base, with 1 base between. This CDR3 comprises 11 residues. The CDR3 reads CASSVNYGYTF. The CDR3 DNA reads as TGTGCCAGCAGTGTTAACTATGGCTACACCTTC.

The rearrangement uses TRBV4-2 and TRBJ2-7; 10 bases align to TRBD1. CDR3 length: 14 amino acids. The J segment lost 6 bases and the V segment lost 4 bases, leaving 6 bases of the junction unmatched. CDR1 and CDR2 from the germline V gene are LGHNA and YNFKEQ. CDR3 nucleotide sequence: TGTGCCAGCAGCCCCGGGACAGGGGCTTTCGAGCAGTACTTC. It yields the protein CASSPGTGAFEQYF.

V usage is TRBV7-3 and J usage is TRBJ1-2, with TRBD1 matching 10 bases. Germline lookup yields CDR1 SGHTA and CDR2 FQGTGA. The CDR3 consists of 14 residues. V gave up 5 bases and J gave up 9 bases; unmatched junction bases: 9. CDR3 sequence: CASSRGTGDRSYTF. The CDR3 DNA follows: TGTGCCAGCAGCCGTGGGACAGGGGATAGGAGCTACACCTTC. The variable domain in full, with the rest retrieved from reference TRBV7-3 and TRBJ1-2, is GAGVSQTPSNKVTEKGKYVELRCDPISGHTALYWYRQSLGQGPEFLIYFQGTGAADDSGLPNDRFFAVRPEGSVSTLKIQRTERGDSAVYLCASSRGTGDRSYTFGSGTRLTVV.